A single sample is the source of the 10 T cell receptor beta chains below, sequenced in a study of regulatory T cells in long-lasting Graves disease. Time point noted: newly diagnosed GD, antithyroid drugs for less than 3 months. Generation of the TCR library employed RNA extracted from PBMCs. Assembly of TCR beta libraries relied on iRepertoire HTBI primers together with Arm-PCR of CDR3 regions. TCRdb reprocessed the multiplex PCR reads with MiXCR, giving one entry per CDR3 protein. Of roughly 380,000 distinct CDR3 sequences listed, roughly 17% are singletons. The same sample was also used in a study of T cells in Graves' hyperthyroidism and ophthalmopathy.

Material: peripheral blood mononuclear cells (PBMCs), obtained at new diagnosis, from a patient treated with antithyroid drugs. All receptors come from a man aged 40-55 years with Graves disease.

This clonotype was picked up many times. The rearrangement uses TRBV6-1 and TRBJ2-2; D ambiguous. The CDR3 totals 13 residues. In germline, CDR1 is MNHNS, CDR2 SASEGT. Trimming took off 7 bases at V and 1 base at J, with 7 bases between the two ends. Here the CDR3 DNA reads TGTGCCAGCACCCCCCGGAACACCGGGGAGCTGTTTTTT. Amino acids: CASTPRNTGELFF.

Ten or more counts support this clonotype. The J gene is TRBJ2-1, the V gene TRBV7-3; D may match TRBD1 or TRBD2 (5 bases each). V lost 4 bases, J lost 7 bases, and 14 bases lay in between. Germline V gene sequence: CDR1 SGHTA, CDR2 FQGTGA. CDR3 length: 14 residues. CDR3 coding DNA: TGTGCCAGCAGCTCACCCCAGGGCGGGAATGAGCAGTTCTTC. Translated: CASSSPQGGNEQFF.

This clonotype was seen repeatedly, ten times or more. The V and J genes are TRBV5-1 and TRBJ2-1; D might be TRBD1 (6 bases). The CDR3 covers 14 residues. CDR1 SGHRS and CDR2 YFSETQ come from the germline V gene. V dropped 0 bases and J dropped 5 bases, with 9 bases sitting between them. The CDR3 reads CASSLAGHNNEQFF. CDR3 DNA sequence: TGCGCCAGCAGCTTGGCGGGACACAACAATGAGCAGTTCTTC.

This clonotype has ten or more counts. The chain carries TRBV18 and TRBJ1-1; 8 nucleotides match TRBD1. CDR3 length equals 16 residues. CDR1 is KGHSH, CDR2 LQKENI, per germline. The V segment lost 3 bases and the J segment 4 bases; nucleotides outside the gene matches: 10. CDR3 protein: CASSPWTGRLLTEAFF. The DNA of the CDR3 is TGTGCCAGCTCACCCTGGACAGGGCGCCTTCTCACTGAAGCTTTCTTT. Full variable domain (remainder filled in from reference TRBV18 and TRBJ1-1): NAGVMQNPRHLVRRRGQEARLRCSPMKGHSHVYWYRQLPEEGLKFMVYLQKENIIDESGMPKERFSAEFPKEGPSILRIQQVVRGDSAAYFCASSPWTGRLLTEAFFGQGTRLTVV.

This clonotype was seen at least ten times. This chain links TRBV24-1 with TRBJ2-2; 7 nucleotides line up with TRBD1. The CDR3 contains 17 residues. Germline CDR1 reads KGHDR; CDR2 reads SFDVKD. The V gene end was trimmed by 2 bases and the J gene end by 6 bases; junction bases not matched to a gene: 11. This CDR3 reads CATSDSGGNTDAGELFF. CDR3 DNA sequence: TGTGCCACCAGTGATTCAGGGGGTAATACGGACGCCGGGGAGCTGTTTTTT.

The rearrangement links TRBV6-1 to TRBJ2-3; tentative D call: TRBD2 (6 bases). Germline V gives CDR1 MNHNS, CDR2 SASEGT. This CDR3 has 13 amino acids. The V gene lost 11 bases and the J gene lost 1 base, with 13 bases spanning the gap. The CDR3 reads CAGRRAGTDTQYF. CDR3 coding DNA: TGTGCCGGACGGAGGGCAGGCACAGATACGCAGTATTTT.

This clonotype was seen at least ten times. CDR3 nucleotides: TGTGCCAGCAGTGAAATGCTAACAGGTAGTTCTGGAGCTTTCTTT. Protein sequence: CASSEMLTGSSGAFF. The chain couples TRBV6-1 to TRBJ1-1; D is possibly TRBD1 (5 bases). Trimming stripped 2 bases from V and 10 bases from J, with 20 bases between. The CDR3 extends over 15 amino acids. From germline, CDR1 is MNHNS and CDR2 SASEGT.

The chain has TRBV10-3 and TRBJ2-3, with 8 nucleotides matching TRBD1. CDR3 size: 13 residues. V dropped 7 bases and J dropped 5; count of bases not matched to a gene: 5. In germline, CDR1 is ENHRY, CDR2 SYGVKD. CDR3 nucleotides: TGTGCCATCACCAAGGACAGGGAAGATACGCAGTATTTT. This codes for CAITKDREDTQYF.

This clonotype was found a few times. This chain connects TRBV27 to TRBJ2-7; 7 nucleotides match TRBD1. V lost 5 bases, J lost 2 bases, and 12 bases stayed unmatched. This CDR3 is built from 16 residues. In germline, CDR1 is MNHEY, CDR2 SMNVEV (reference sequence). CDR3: CASSRSTGTTPYEQYF. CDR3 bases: TGTGCCAGCAGTCGGTCGACAGGGACGACACCCTACGAGCAGTACTTC.

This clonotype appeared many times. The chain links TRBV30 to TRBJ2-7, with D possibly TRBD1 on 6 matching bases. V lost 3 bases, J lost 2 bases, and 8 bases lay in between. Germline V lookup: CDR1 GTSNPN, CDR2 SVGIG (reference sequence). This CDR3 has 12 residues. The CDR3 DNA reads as TGTGCCTGGAGGCAGGGGACCTACGAGCAGTACTTC. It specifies CAWRQGTYEQYF.